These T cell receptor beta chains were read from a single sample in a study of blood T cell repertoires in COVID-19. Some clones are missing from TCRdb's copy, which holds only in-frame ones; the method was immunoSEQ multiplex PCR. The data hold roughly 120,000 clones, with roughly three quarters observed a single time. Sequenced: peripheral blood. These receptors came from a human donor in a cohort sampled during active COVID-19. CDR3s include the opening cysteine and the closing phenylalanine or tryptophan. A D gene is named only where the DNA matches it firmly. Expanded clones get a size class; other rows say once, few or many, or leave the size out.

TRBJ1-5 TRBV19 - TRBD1 TGTGCCAGTAGTGAGACAGGGTATCAGCCCCAGCATTTT CASSETGYQPQHF
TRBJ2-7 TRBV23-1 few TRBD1 TGCGCCAGCAGTCCCCGGACAGGGATCTACGAGCAGTACTTC CASSPRTGIYEQYF
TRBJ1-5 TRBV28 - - TGTGCCAGCAGTTTCTACCACTCCGACAGGAGTCAGCAGCCCCAGCATTTT CASSFYHSDRSQQPQHF
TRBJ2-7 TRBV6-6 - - TGTGCCAGCACCCCCGGGGACAGACTAGGCCAGCAGTACTTC CASTPGDRLGQQYF
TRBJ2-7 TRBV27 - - TGTGCCAGCAGCAAAGACCGGGACAACCGATACGAGCAGTACTTC CASSKDRDNRYEQYF
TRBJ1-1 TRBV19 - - TGTGCCAGTGCCCTCGGGCAGGGTCTGACTGAAGCTTTCTTT CASALGQGLTEAFF
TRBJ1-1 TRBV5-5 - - TGTGCCAGCAGTTCTACAGCGAACACTGAAGCTTTCTTT CASSSTANTEAFF
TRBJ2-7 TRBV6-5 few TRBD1 TGTGCCAGCAGTTACTATGGACAGGACGAGCAGTACTTC CASSYYGQDEQYF
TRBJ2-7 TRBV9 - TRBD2 TGTGCCAGCAGCGCCGAGAGCGGGGACTACGAGCAGTACTTC CASSAESGDYEQYF
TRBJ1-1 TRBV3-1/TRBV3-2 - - TGTGCCAGCAGCCACCTCCCACGGTACACTGAAGCTTTCTTT CASSHLPRYTEAFF
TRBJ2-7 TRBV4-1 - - TGCGCCAGCAGCCAGGGTGGAGGGGCGAACGAGCAGTACTTC CASSQGGGANEQYF
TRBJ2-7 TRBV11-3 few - TGTGCCAGCAGCTTTTCCCTCGAGCAGTACTTC CASSFSLEQYF
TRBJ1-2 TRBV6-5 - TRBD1 TGTGCCAGCAGTCCCGACAGGGATGGGAGCGGCTACACCTTC CASSPDRDGSGYTF
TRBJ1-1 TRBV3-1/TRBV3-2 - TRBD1 TGTGCCAGCAGCCCGGGACAGGGGTTCAACACTGAAGCTTTCTTT CASSPGQGFNTEAFF
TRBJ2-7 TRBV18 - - TGTGCCAGCCCCACCAAATCAGGGACCTACGAGCAGTACTTC CASPTKSGTYEQYF
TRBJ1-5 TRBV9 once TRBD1 TGTGCCAGCAGCCCTCGACAGGGTTGGCAGCCCCAGCATTTT CASSPRQGWQPQHF
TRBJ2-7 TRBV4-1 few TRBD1 TGCGCCAGCAGCCCATCTATCGGGACAGGCGAGCAGTACTTC CASSPSIGTGEQYF
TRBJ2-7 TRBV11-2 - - TGTGCCAGCAGCTTAGCCGGAGACCAGTACTTC CASSLAGDQYF
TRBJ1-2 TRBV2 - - TGTGCCAGCAGTCGGACGGGATATGGCTACACCTTC CASSRTGYGYTF
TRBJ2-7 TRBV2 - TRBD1 TGTGCCAGCGGGCGGGACAGGAACTCCTACGAGCAGTACTTC CASGRDRNSYEQYF
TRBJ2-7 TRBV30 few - TGTGCCTGGAGTGTACCGCGACAGAACTTCTACGAGCAGTACTTC CAWSVPRQNFYEQYF
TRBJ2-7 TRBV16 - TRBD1 TGTGCCAGCAGCCAATGGGCGGGACAGGGGATCTACGAGCAGTACTTC CASSQWAGQGIYEQYF
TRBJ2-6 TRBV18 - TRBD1 TGTGCCAGCTCACCACTGGGACAGGGGCAGTATGGGGCCAACGTCCTGACTTTC CASSPLGQGQYGANVLTF
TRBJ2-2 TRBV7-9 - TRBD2 TGTGCCAGCAGCACCCTCAGTAGCGGGGGAGGCACCGGGGAGCTGTTTTTT CASSTLSSGGGTGELFF
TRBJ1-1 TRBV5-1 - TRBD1 TGCGCCAGCAGAGGTAATCAGGGGGGGAACACTGAAGCTTTCTTT CASRGNQGGNTEAFF
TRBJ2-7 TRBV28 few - TGTGCCAGCAGTGCGAGGGCTGCCTCCTACGAGCAGTACTTC CASSARAASYEQYF
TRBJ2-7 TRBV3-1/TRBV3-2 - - TGTGCCAGCAGCCAACTCGCCGGAAGCGTTGCATACGAGCAGTACTTC CASSQLAGSVAYEQYF
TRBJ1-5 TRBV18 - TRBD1 TGTGCCAGCTCCCCAAAGGGACAGGGGGAAAATCAGCCCCAGCATTTT CASSPKGQGENQPQHF